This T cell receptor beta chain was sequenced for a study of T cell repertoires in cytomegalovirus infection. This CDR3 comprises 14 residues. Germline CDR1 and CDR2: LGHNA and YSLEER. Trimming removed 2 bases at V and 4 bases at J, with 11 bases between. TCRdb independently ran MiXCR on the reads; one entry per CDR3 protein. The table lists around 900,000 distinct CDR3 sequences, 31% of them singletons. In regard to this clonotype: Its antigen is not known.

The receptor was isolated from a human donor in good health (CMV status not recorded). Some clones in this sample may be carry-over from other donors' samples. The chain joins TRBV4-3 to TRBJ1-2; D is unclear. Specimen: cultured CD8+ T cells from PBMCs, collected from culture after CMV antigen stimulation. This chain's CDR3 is CASSQSDGPYGYTF. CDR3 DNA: TGCGCCAGCAGCCAATCGGACGGACCCTATGGCTACACCTTC.